This TCR beta chain was found in a study of blood T cells in healthy people across ages. As for the study in general: Template switching captured about one barcoded beta molecule per two T cells. Study-wide results and limits: CMV infection status of these donors was not known. Naive and antigen-experienced cells were not separated, limiting conclusive comparison.

There are a few counts of this clonotype. Its target is not known. Germline CDR1 is SGHRS and CDR2 is YFSETQ. The ends lost 4 bases at V and 0 bases at J; junction bases unmatched: 10. The CDR3 spans 17 residues. A sample-barcoded 5' primer and a J-beta primer mix were used in a second PCR of roughly 7 to 11 cycles. TCRdb reanalysed the 5' RACE reads using MiXCR and keeps one entry per CDR3 protein. Of 1.5 million to 2 million distinct CDR3 sequences listed, roughly 30% are singletons. The receptor was derived from a young woman in good health. Material: blood. The chain links TRBV5-1 to TRBJ2-5; 9 bases line up with TRBD1. CDR3 bases: TGCGCCAGCAGCCATCCCCGGGACAGGGTTTACCAAGAGACCCAGTACTTC. This codes for CASSHPRDRVYQETQYF.